A selection of T cell receptor beta chains follows, all from one sample in a study of T cell repertoires in ileal Crohn's disease. Only in-frame clones appear in the TCRdb table, and some are missing; sequencing was by immunoSEQ multiplex PCR. This table has around 3,100 clones, 81% appearing once. The sample was ileal tissue. The receptor set was obtained from an adult with Crohn's disease. The CDR3 runs from the conserved cysteine through the conserved F or W. A D gene is named only where the DNA matches it firmly. Rows may omit the clone size; those that give it use once, few, many or a size class.

d_gene,abundance,v_gene,j_gene,CDR3aa,CDR3nt
-,-,TRBV5-4,TRBJ2-3,CASGGYRDTQYF,TGTGCCAGCGGGGGCTACAGAGATACGCAGTATTTT
-,-,TRBV7-8,TRBJ2-5,CASSLVRGPQETQYF,TGTGCCAGCAGCTTAGTGCGGGGGCCCCAAGAGACCCAGTACTTC
TRBD1,-,TRBV5-1,TRBJ2-1,CASSTQGRLGSRSYNEQFF,TGCGCCAGCAGCACACAGGGGCGCCTGGGTAGTAGGTCCTACAATGAGCAGTTCTTC
TRBD1,-,TRBV27,TRBJ2-2,CASSPGTGRSGELFF,TGTGCCAGCAGTCCCGGGACAGGAAGGTCCGGGGAGCTGTTTTTT
-,-,TRBV11-3,TRBJ1-1,CASSGSTNTEAFF,TGTGCCAGTTCAGGGTCGACGAACACTGAAGCTTTCTTT
TRBD1,-,TRBV6-5,TRBJ2-5,CASSYSTGYNQYF,TGTGCCAGCAGTTACTCGACAGGGTACAACCAGTACTTC
TRBD1,-,TRBV25-1,TRBJ2-2,CASSVRDRVTGELFF,TGTGCCAGCAGTGTCCGGGACAGGGTCACCGGGGAGCTGTTTTTT
TRBD2,-,TRBV27,TRBJ2-1,CASTPGASGYNEQFF,TGTGCCAGCACCCCCGGGGCTAGCGGATACAATGAGCAGTTCTTC
TRBD1,-,TRBV10-2,TRBJ2-7,CASSGRQGVYEQYF,TGCGCCAGCAGTGGCCGACAGGGGGTCTACGAGCAGTACTTC
-,-,TRBV10-3,TRBJ2-7,CAISERQNEQYF,TGTGCCATCAGTGAAAGACAGAATGAGCAGTACTTC
-,few,TRBV18,TRBJ1-3,CASSARGASSGNTIYF,TGTGCCAGCTCGGCTCGGGGGGCGTCCTCTGGAAACACCATATATTTT
TRBD1,-,TRBV29-1,TRBJ1-1,CSSGQGTMNTEAFF,TGCAGCTCGGGACAGGGGACCATGAACACTGAAGCTTTCTTT
-,-,TRBV28,TRBJ2-3,CASSLSVETKHTQYF,TGTGCCAGCAGTTTGAGCGTGGAAACAAAACATACGCAGTATTTT
-,-,TRBV12-2,TRBJ2-6,CASRFILGQTNSGANVLTF,TGTGCAAGTCGCTTCATTCTCGGACAGACGAACTCTGGGGCCAACGTCCTGACTTTC
TRBD1,-,TRBV4-3,TRBJ2-7,CASSQDYRQGNYEQYF,TGCGCCAGCAGCCAAGATTACCGACAGGGAAACTACGAGCAGTACTTC
-,-,TRBV28,TRBJ1-1,CASSLSPTEAFF,TGTGCCAGCAGTTTGAGCCCCACTGAAGCTTTCTTT
TRBD2,-,TRBV30,TRBJ2-2,CAWSRISGDGGGELFF,TGTGCCTGGAGTAGGATTAGCGGGGATGGAGGCGGGGAGCTGTTTTTT
TRBD2,few,TRBV2,TRBJ2-4,CASTDQRGAGNIQYF,TGTGCCAGCACCGACCAGCGGGGGGCCGGAAACATTCAGTACTTC
TRBD2,few,TRBV19,TRBJ2-7,CASSGTSGSYEQYF,TGTGCCAGTAGTGGGACTAGCGGGTCTTACGAGCAGTACTTC
TRBD2,-,TRBV7-8,TRBJ2-1,CASSSSRGGALESWSYNEQFF,TGTGCCAGCAGCTCATCCCGCGGGGGTGCGTTGGAATCGTGGTCCTACAATGAGCAGTTCTTC
-,-,TRBV5-4,TRBJ1-3,CASSRPGLPSGNTIYF,TGTGCCAGCAGCCGACCGGGACTGCCCTCTGGAAACACCATATATTTT
-,-,TRBV10-3,TRBJ2-7,CANSGLSQGEQYF,TGTGCCAACTCGGGACTTTCCCAGGGCGAGCAGTACTTC
TRBD2,-,TRBV5-6,TRBJ2-1,CASSLEGLAGSSYNEQFF,TGTGCCAGCAGCTTGGAAGGGCTAGCGGGTAGCTCCTACAATGAGCAGTTCTTC
-,-,TRBV18,TRBJ1-1,CASSPRDTILNTEAFF,TGTGCCAGCTCACCCCGGGATACCATTCTGAACACTGAAGCTTTCTTT
TRBD1,-,TRBV2,TRBJ1-2,CARIVLFPDRGRLWGYTF,TGTGCCAGGATCGTTTTGTTCCCGGACAGGGGGCGCTTATGGGGCTACACCTTC
-,-,TRBV6-6,TRBJ2-7,CASSNAGQFTYEQYF,TGTGCCAGCAGTAATGCGGGACAGTTCACCTACGAGCAGTACTTC
-,-,TRBV7-9,TRBJ1-1,CASSRGIAEAFF,TGTGCCAGCAGCAGGGGGATCGCTGAAGCTTTCTTT
-,-,TRBV6-5,TRBJ2-7,CASRKPGGSYEQYF,TGTGCCAGCAGAAAACCAGGGGGGTCCTACGAGCAGTACTTC
-,-,TRBV28,TRBJ2-1,CASSSSQAQRYNEQFF,TGTGCCAGCAGTTCCTCCCAGGCACAACGCTACAATGAGCAGTTCTTC
-,-,TRBV6-1,TRBJ1-2,CASSEARGRVYGYTF,TGTGCCAGCAGTGAAGCGCGGGGCCGAGTCTATGGCTACACCTTC
TRBD2,-,TRBV18,TRBJ2-7,CASSGASGMYEQYF,TGTGCCAGCTCAGGAGCTAGCGGGATGTACGAGCAGTACTTC
-,-,TRBV4-3,TRBJ1-3,CASSQTAYSGNTIYF,TGCGCCAGCAGCCAGACAGCTTACTCTGGAAACACCATATATTTT
-,-,TRBV4-3,TRBJ2-1,CASSQDRGLEVEQFF,TGCGCCAGCAGCCAAGATCGAGGCCTAGAGGTTGAGCAGTTCTTC
-,-,TRBV5-1,TRBJ2-3,CASSLDRGHTDTQYF,TGCGCCAGCAGCTTGGATAGGGGCCACACAGATACGCAGTATTTT
-,-,TRBV28,TRBJ2-3,CASSLYGQTDTQYF,TGTGCCAGCAGTTTATATGGACAGACAGATACGCAGTATTTT
-,-,TRBV10-1,TRBJ2-2,CASGEHPGSNTGELFF,TGCGCCAGCGGTGAGCATCCGGGGTCGAACACCGGGGAGCTGTTTTTT
-,-,TRBV5-4,TRBJ2-4,CASSAGGFWERGKNIQYF,TGTGCCAGCAGCGCCGGTGGGTTTTGGGAGCGCGGCAAAAACATTCAGTACTTC
TRBD1,-,TRBV29-1,TRBJ2-1,CSVDQGQAAEQFF,TGCAGCGTTGACCAAGGACAGGCAGCCGAGCAGTTCTTC
TRBD1,-,TRBV7-2,TRBJ1-1,CASSLGQGARGVAFF,TGTGCCAGCAGCTTAGGACAGGGGGCGCGTGGGGTAGCTTTCTTT
TRBD2,-,TRBV6-1,TRBJ2-3,CASSEVSGSGDTQYF,TGTGCCAGCAGTGAAGTGAGCGGGAGCGGAGATACGCAGTATTTT
-,few,TRBV5-4,TRBJ1-1,CASSLSGRATEAFF,TGTGCCAGCAGCTTGTCGGGCAGGGCCACTGAAGCTTTCTTT
-,once,TRBV7-9,TRBJ1-1,CASSLGPRGTEAFF,TGTGCCAGCAGCTTAGGACCGAGGGGGACTGAAGCTTTCTTT
TRBD2,-,TRBV9,TRBJ2-1,CASSVLASGSNEQFF,TGTGCCAGCAGCGTACTGGCTAGCGGGAGCAATGAGCAGTTCTTC
TRBD1,-,TRBV5-8,TRBJ2-1,CASSSDRATYNEQFF,TGTGCCAGCAGCTCTGACAGGGCCACCTACAATGAGCAGTTCTTC
TRBD2,once,TRBV5-6,TRBJ2-7,CASSSLGSGRYEQYF,TGTGCCAGCAGCTCGCTAGGAAGCGGGAGGTACGAGCAGTACTTC
TRBD1,-,TRBV11-2,TRBJ1-2,CASSLSRTGASLAYGYTF,TGTGCCAGCAGCTTATCCCGGACAGGGGCCAGCTTGGCCTATGGCTACACCTTC
TRBD2,-,TRBV19,TRBJ2-5,CASRMAGAESETQYF,TGTGCCAGTAGAATGGCGGGAGCGGAGAGTGAGACCCAGTACTTC
TRBD1,-,TRBV30,TRBJ1-5,CAWSAGQGSQPQHF,TGTGCCTGGAGTGCCGGACAGGGCAGTCAGCCCCAGCATTTT